This TCR beta chain was sequenced during a study of T cell repertoires in cytomegalovirus infection. Overall study context: Based on public TCR beta signatures, there were indications of CMV infection and of a matching HLA type.

This clonotype was recorded many times. As yet, its antigen is unknown. Study-wide results and caveats: Identification of carriers of CMV plus the relevant HLA was achieved through cumulative public TCR beta family frequency.

TCRdb reprocessed the reads via MiXCR and lists one record per CDR3 protein. The sample includes about 500,000 distinct CDR3 sequences, 25% to 35% seen only once; the top ten take about 17%. Trimming left V 1 base short and J 4 bases short, with 22 bases between. Germline CDR1 and CDR2: LGHNA and YNFKEQ. The CDR3 runs 18 residues. The source was cultured PBMCs, collected from culture after CMV antigen stimulation. V and J are TRBV4-2 and TRBJ2-5, with D tentatively TRBD2 (6 bases). The TCR comes from a human donor in good health (CMV status not recorded). Some clones in this sample may be carry-over from other donors' samples. CDR3 loop: CASSQAARTTSRGETQYF. The CDR3, as DNA: TGTGCCAGCAGCCAAGCAGCGCGGACTACATCAAGGGGAGAGACCCAGTACTTC.